These 10 T cell receptor beta chains originate from one sample sequenced in a study of PD-1 blockade in classical Hodgkin lymphoma. Repertoires were generated with immunoSEQ multiplex PCR, while TCRdb's copy carries only in-frame clones and drops some. Of some 41,000 clones listed, under 75% are singletons. Autologous stem cell transplantation was followed by relapse in every patient, and brentuximab vedotin exposure varied. Here the sequenced sample was peripheral blood mononuclear cells (PBMCs), taken before the second cycle of nivolumab. The receptor set was obtained from a human donor with classical Hodgkin lymphoma.

The J gene is TRBJ2-3, the V gene TRBV9; 8 bases match TRBD1. This CDR3 has 13 residues. V dropped 5 bases and J dropped 1; count of bases not matched to a gene: 0. Germline CDR1 reads SGDLS; CDR2 reads YYNGEE. CDR3 in DNA: TGTGCCAGCAGGGGACAGGGCACAGATACGCAGTATTTT. Its protein product is CASRGQGTDTQYF. The entire variable domain, with the rest obtained from reference TRBV9 and TRBJ2-3, is as follows: DSGVTQTPKHLITATGQRVTLRCSPRSGDLSVYWYQQSLDQGLQFLIQYYNGEERAKGNILERFSAQQFPDLHSELNLSSLELGDSALYFCASRGQGTDTQYFGPGTRLTVL.

The rearrangement uses TRBV20-1 and TRBJ1-1; D unclear. The CDR3 is 10 residues long. The germline V and J ends were trimmed by 3 bases and 7 bases, with 6 bases remaining between them. Germline CDR1 reads DFQATT; CDR2 reads SNEGSKA (reference sequence). The CDR3 nucleotides read TGCAGTGCTAGTCGGGGTGAAGCTTTCTTT. Translated, it gives CSASRGEAFF.

The rearrangement links TRBV5-4 to TRBJ2-2, with D tentatively TRBD1 (6 bases). Trimming removed 3 bases from V and 5 bases from J, with 14 bases in between. In germline, CDR1 is SGHNT, CDR2 YYREEE (reference sequence). The CDR3 contains 15 residues. The DNA for the CDR3 is TGTGCCAGCAGCTCACAGGGAGTAGAAACCGGGGAGCTGTTTTTT. Its translation: CASSSQGVETGELFF.

This clone was seen a handful of times. The CDR3 coding sequence is TGTGCCAGCAGCTTGGTTGGGGGTCGGGGCCTTTGGAATGAGCAGTTCTTC. It specifies CASSLVGGRGLWNEQFF. The chain carries TRBV5-5 and TRBJ2-1, with D perhaps given as TRBD1 or TRBD2 (5 bases each). The length of the CDR3 is 17 residues. Germline V lookup: CDR1 SGHKS, CDR2 YYEKEE (reference sequence). V lost 0 bases and J lost 7, with 20 bases in between.

The chain is built from TRBV7-9 and TRBJ1-4; D gene ambiguous. Germline loops: CDR1 SEHNR, CDR2 FQNEAQ (reference sequence). The CDR3 has 12 residues. V was cut by 3 bases and J by 6 bases, with 5 bases left in between. This chain's CDR3 is CASSFLDEKLFF. The DNA of the CDR3 is TGTGCCAGCAGCTTCCTAGATGAAAAACTGTTTTTT.

This sequence joins TRBV28 and TRBJ2-7; 7 bases fit TRBD1. The germline V gene encodes CDR1 MDHEN and CDR2 SYDVKM. The V gene end was trimmed by 4 bases and the J gene end by 7 bases; junction bases not matched to a gene: 16. This CDR3 has 16 amino acids. The CDR3 loop is CASSSTRQGPGYEQYF. CDR3 DNA sequence: TGTGCCAGCAGTTCCACTAGACAGGGCCCCGGTTATGAGCAGTACTTC.

This clone was recorded once. The chain carries TRBV28 and TRBJ1-2, with TRBD1 as a possible D gene (5 bases). Deletions cut 10 bases from V and 0 bases from J, with 15 bases between. In germline, CDR1 is MDHEN, CDR2 SYDVKM. This CDR3 has 14 residues. The CDR3 bases are TGTGCCACCTCCGGGACGCAAGCTAACTATGGCTACACCTTC. Amino acid sequence: CATSGTQANYGYTF.

This chain uses TRBV28 with TRBJ2-1; 8 bases map to TRBD1. Germline loops: CDR1 MDHEN, CDR2 SYDVKM. The CDR3 sequence is 14 residues long. After removal of 6 bases from V and 2 bases from J, the junction contained 3 bases not matched to a gene. The CDR3 coding sequence is TGTGCCAGCAGGACAGGGGACGCCTACAATGAGCAGTTCTTC. It codes for CASRTGDAYNEQFF.

Here the CDR3 DNA reads TGTGCCAGCAGCCAAATTAGAATGTATGGCTACACCTTC. Translated, it gives CASSQIRMYGYTF. V usage is TRBV28 and J usage is TRBJ1-2; D is ambiguous. CDR1 is MDHEN, CDR2 SYDVKM, per germline. The CDR3 covers 13 residues. The V end lost 6 bases, the J end lost 5 bases, and 13 bases lay between the germline ends.

This clone was seen just once. The rearrangement uses TRBV5-4 and TRBJ2-2, with D perhaps TRBD1 (5 bases). Germline loops: CDR1 SGHNT, CDR2 YYREEE (reference sequence). This CDR3 has 15 residues. The V gene lost 0 bases and the J gene lost 5 bases, with 11 bases spanning the gap. The CDR3 loop reads CASSLDLRTTGELFF. CDR3 coding DNA: TGTGCCAGCAGCTTGGACCTCCGGACAACCGGGGAGCTGTTTTTT. Using reference TRBV5-4 and TRBJ2-2 for the parts outside the CDR3, the full variable domain is ETGVTQSPTHLIKTRGQQVTLRCSSQSGHNTVSWYQQALGQGPQFIFQYYREEENGRGNFPPRFSGLQFPNYSSELNVNALELDDSALYLCASSLDLRTTGELFFGEGSRLTVL.